This TCR beta chain derives from a study of type 1 and type 2 diabetes patients. About the study: From PBMCs, CD4+ and CD8+ T cells were isolated by magnetic microbeads. General study points: A median of one highly-expanded CD4+ clone, covering 3% to 4.5% of reads, occurred in type 2 diabetes. In CD4+ and CD8+ T cells, type 2 diabetes diversity exceeded type 1.

PCR was run on genomic DNA. A primer set of 30 forward and 13 reverse primers amplified the CDR3. A single record per CDR3 protein comes from TCRdb applying MiXCR to the multiplex PCR reads. Among fewer than 350,000 distinct CDR3 sequences, 40% to 50% were seen once, and the ten largest hold approximately 14%. Diabetic patients met standard criteria for type 1 or type 2 diabetes. This clonotype has only one observation. The antigen is unknown. V was shortened by 10 bases and J by 3 bases, with 17 bases between the two germline ends. Germline values: CDR1 WSHSY, CDR2 SAAADI. The CDR3 covers 14 residues. The sample was peripheral blood mononuclear cells (PBMCs). This clonotype originated in a man between 18 and 29 years old with type 2 diabetes. The chain couples TRBV10-2 to TRBJ2-3, with D possibly called TRBD1 or TRBD2 (5 bases each). DNA for the CDR3: TGCGCCAACTCCAGGGCTGGGGAGACAGATACGCAGTATTTT. This sequence encodes CANSRAGETDTQYF.